This T cell receptor beta chain derives from a study of shared T cell receptors in the human thymus. The CDR3 extends over 16 amino acids. Trimming at V came to 5 bases and at J to 9 bases, leaving 10 bases not matched to a gene. Germline-derived CDR1 and CDR2 are SGHTS and YDEGEE. Sequencing was performed with immunoSEQ multiplex PCR; in TCRdb, only in-frame clones are kept and a portion is missing. The data show roughly 710,000 clones, approximately 85% seen once. The same sample was also studied in work on human thymus T cells. As that study records: Healthy Finnish infants undergoing corrective surgery for congenital heart defects provided the donor material.

The chain recombines TRBV5-8 with TRBJ1-6; TRBD1 matches at 11 bases. The TCR originated in a girl under two years old with a congenital heart defect. The sample consisted of thymocytes. CDR3: CASSCQDRGLGSPLHF. The CDR3, as DNA: TGTGCCAGCAGTTGTCAGGACAGGGGGCTCGGTTCACCCCTCCACTTT.